This is a list of T cell receptor beta chains from one sample in a study of T cells in Graves' hyperthyroidism and ophthalmopathy. TCRdb independently ran MiXCR on the multiplex PCR reads; one entry per CDR3 protein. The sample includes 500,000 to 600,000 distinct CDR3 sequences, 40% to 50% of them seen just once. Sequences were obtained from peripheral blood or thyroid tissue (not recorded which). Receptors originate from an adult woman with Graves' disease, either hyperthyroidism or ophthalmopathy (not recorded which). Both conserved end residues are part of each CDR3.

CDR3 protein | J gene | V gene
CASSFGGLNNSPLHF | TRBJ1-6 | TRBV9
CSARPKLAGAETQYF | TRBJ2-5 | TRBV20-1
CAISGRTDLSPQHF | TRBJ1-5 | TRBV10-3
CASSRNSGQAGNTIYF | TRBJ1-3 | TRBV2
CASNSPPGTALNVLTF | TRBJ2-6 | TRBV7-3
CAWSQMGVPALHF | TRBJ1-6 | TRBV30
CASSKADIGTGELFF | TRBJ2-2 | TRBV2
CASRPPGAVRDTEAFF | TRBJ1-1 | TRBV7-9
CATSRGSSGDNTDTQYF | TRBJ2-3 | TRBV15
CASNLGSVNYGYTF | TRBJ1-2 | TRBV5-6
CASSLASGFLPQHF | TRBJ1-5 | TRBV12-3/TRBV12-4
CASSLAGTETLHF | TRBJ1-6 | TRBV12-3/TRBV12-4
CASSQAAVQPQHF | TRBJ1-5 | TRBV11-2
CSVETRYYGYTF | TRBJ1-2 | TRBV29-1
CASTSYTPQEPFGGIYF | TRBJ1-3 | TRBV28
CASSSGGVETQYF | TRBJ2-5 | TRBV19
CSVPGQHAYEQYF | TRBJ2-7 | TRBV29-1
CASSLAGADEAFF | TRBJ1-1 | TRBV28
CASIQLVGETQYF | TRBJ2-5 | TRBV5-5
CASGQVYGYTIYF | TRBJ1-3 | TRBV2
CSARDVGQAASPLHF | TRBJ1-6 | TRBV20-1
CASSPPGGQQETQYF | TRBJ2-5 | TRBV6-1
CASRPFPGHLFNYGYTF | TRBJ1-2 | TRBV19
CASSYLRGQGNQPQHF | TRBJ1-5 | TRBV6-5
CASSLPLGEGVGKTQYF | TRBJ2-5 | TRBV27
CSVVAGTGGTTYGYTF | TRBJ1-2 | TRBV29-1
CASRMGGPAGELFF | TRBJ2-2 | TRBV10-3
CASSSGQWDGYTF | TRBJ1-2 | TRBV28
CASTPGGGFGTEAFF | TRBJ1-1 | TRBV7-8
CASSWTETQPQHF | TRBJ1-5 | TRBV11-2
CSARGTGGPHEQYF | TRBJ2-7 | TRBV20-1
CASHGYTF | TRBJ1-2 | TRBV2
CASSFSTESPLHF | TRBJ1-6 | TRBV7-6
CSGNTGPGEQYF | TRBJ2-7 | TRBV29-1
CASSLGTGGPNEQYF | TRBJ2-7 | TRBV5-1
CASSLPTETYEQYF | TRBJ2-7 | TRBV6-1
CASSYTGYQETQYF | TRBJ2-5 | TRBV7-9
CASGDYPYEQYF | TRBJ2-7 | TRBV6-2/TRBV6-3
CASSSTGPNEKLFF | TRBJ1-4 | TRBV12-3/TRBV12-4
CSVSLGRSISSYEQYF | TRBJ2-7 | TRBV29-1
CASSAEWYGVFF | TRBJ1-4 | TRBV6-1
CASSASTQAANVLTF | TRBJ2-6 | TRBV9
CASSLSRPEAFF | TRBJ1-1 | TRBV28
CASSSGTNTIYF | TRBJ1-3 | TRBV7-6
CASSESIGASGSYEQYF | TRBJ2-7 | TRBV10-2
CSATTGQGDSNQPQHF | TRBJ1-5 | TRBV20-1
CASSVNSYSNQPQHF | TRBJ1-5 | TRBV11-2
CASSILGHLPQETQYF | TRBJ2-5 | TRBV19
CASSTRDRDIEAFF | TRBJ1-1 | TRBV7-8
CASNRGVDSPLHF | TRBJ1-6 | TRBV6-5
CASSYIQGSWGSHNSPLHF | TRBJ1-6 | TRBV7-3
CAISTQTSTDTQYF | TRBJ2-3 | TRBV10-3
CASSERKGNTEAFF | TRBJ1-1 | TRBV7-9
CSVEGGYYEQYF | TRBJ2-7 | TRBV29-1
CASRGGPVGAFF | TRBJ1-1 | TRBV2